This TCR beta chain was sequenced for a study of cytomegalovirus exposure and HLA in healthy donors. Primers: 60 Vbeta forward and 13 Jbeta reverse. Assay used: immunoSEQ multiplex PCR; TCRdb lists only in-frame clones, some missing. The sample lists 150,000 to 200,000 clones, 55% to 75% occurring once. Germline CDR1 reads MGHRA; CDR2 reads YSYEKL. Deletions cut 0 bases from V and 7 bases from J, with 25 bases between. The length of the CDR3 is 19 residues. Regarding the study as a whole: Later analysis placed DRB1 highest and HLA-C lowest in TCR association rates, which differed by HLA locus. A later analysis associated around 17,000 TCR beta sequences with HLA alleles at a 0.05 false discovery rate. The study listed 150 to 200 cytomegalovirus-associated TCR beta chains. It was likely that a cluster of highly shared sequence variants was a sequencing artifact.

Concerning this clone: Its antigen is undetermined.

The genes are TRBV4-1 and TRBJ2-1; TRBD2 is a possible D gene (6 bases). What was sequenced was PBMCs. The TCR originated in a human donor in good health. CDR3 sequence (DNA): TGCGCCAGCAGCCAAGATTTCGGTTGGGGAACCCAAAGCGGGAATGAGCAGTTCTTC. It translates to CASSQDFGWGTQSGNEQFF.